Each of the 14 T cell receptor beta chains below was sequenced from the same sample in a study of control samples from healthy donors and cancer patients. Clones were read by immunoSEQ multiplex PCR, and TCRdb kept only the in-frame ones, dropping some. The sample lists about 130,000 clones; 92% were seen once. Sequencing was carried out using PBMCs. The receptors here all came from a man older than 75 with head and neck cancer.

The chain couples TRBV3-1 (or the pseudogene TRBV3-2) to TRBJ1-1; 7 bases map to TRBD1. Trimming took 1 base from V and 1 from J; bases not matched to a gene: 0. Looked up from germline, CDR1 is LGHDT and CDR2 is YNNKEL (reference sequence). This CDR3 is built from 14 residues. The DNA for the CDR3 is TGTGCCAGCAGCCAAGGACAGGGGAACACTGAAGCTTTCTTT. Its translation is CASSQGQGNTEAFF.

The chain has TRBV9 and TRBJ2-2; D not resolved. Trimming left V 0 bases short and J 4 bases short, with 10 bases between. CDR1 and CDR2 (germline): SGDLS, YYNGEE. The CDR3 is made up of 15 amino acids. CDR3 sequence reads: CASSVVPRATGELFF. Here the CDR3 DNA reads TGTGCCAGCAGCGTAGTACCACGAGCCACCGGGGAGCTGTTTTTT.

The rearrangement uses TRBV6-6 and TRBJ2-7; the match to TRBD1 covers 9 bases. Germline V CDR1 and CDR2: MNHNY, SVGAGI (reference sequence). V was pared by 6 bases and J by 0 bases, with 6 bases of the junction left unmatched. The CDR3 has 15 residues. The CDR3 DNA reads TGTGCCAGCAGCCCAACAGGGGGCGGCTCCTACGAGCAGTACTTC. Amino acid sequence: CASSPTGGGSYEQYF.

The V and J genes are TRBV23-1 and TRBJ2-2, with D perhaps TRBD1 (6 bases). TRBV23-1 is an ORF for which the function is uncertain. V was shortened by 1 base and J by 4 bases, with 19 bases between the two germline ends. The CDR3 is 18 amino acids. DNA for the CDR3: TGCGCCAGCAGTCAATTAGGGCCCGAAGGGGGAGTCACCGGGGAGCTGTTTTTT. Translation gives CASSQLGPEGGVTGELFF.

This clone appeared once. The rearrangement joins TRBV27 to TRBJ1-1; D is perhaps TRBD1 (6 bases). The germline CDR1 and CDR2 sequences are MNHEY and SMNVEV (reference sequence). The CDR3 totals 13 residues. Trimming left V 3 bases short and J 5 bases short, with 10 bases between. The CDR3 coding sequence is TGTGCCAGCAGTTTGACTACAGGGACTGAAGCTTTCTTT. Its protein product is CASSLTTGTEAFF.

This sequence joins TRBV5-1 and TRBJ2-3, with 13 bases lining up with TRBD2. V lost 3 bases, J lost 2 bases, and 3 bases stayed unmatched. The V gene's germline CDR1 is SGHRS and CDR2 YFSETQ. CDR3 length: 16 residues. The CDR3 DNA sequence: TGCGCCAGCAGCTCCGGACTAGCGGGGGCCACAGATACGCAGTATTTT. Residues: CASSSGLAGATDTQYF.

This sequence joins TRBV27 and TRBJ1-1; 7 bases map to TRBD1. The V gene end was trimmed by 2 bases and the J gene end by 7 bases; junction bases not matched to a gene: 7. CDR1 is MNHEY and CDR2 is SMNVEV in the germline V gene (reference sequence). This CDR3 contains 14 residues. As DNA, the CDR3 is TGTGCCAGCAGTTTAGGGGGACAGATTTATGAAGCTTTCTTT. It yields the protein CASSLGGQIYEAFF.

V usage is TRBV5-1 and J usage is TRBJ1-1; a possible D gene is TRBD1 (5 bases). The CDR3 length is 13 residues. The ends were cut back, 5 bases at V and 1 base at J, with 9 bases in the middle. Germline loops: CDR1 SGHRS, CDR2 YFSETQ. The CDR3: CASRSDRNTEAFF. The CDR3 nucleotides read TGCGCCAGCAGATCCGACAGGAACACTGAAGCTTTCTTT.

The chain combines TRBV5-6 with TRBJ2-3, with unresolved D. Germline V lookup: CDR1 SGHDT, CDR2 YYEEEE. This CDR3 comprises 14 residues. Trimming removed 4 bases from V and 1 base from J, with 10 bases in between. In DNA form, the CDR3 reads TGTGCCAGCAGCATGCGGCCTGGCACAGATACGCAGTATTTT. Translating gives CASSMRPGTDTQYF.

The CDR3 region is CSSGGDRDRPYGYTF. In DNA, the CDR3 is TGTTCTAGCGGGGGAGACAGGGATCGCCCGTATGGCTACACCTTC. The J gene is TRBJ1-2, the V gene TRBV2; 7 bases match TRBD1. The CDR3 loop spans 15 amino acids. The V gene's germline CDR1 is SNHLY and CDR2 FYNNEI. Full variable domain (missing parts from reference TRBV2 and TRBJ1-2): EPEVTQTPSHQVTQMGQEVILRCVPISNHLYFYWYRQILGQKVEFLVSFYNNEISEKSEIFDDQFSVERPDGSNFTLKIRSTKLEDSAMYFCSSGGDRDRPYGYTFGSGTRLTVV.

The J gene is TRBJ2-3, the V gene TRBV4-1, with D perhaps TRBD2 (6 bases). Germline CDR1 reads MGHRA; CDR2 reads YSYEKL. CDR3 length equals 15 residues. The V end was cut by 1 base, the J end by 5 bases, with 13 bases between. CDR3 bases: TGCGCCAGCAGCCAAGTCATCAGGCGGGGAGATACGCAGTATTTT. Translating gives CASSQVIRRGDTQYF.

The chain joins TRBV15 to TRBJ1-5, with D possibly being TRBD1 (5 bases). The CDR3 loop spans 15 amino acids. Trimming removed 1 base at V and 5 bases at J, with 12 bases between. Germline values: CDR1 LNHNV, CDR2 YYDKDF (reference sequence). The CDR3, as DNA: TGTGCCACCAGCAGAGCAGGGAAAATCGATCAGCCCCAGCATTTT. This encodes CATSRAGKIDQPQHF.

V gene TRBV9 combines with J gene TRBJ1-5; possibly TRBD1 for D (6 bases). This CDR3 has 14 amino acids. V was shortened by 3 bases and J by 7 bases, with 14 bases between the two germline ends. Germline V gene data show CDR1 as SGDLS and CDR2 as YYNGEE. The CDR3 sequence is CASSALPGHQPQHF. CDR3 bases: TGTGCCAGCAGCGCACTCCCGGGACACCAGCCCCAGCATTTT.

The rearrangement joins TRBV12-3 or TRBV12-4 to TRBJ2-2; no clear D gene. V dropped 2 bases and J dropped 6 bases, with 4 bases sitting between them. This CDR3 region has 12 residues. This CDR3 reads CASSLPPGELFF. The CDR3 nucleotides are TGTGCCAGCAGTTTACCCCCCGGGGAGCTGTTTTTT.